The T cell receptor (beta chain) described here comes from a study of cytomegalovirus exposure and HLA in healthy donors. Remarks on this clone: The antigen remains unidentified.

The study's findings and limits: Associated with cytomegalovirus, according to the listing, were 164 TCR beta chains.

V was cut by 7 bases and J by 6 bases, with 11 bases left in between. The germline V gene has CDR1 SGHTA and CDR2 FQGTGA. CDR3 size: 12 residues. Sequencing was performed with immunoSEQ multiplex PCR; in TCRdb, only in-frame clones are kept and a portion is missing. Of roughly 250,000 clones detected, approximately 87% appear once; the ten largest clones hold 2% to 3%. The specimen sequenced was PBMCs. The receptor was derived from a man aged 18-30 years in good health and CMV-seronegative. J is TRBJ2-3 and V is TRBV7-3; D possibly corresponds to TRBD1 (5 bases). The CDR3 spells CASILNRDTQYF. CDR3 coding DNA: TGTGCCAGCATCCTCAACAGGGATACGCAGTATTTT.